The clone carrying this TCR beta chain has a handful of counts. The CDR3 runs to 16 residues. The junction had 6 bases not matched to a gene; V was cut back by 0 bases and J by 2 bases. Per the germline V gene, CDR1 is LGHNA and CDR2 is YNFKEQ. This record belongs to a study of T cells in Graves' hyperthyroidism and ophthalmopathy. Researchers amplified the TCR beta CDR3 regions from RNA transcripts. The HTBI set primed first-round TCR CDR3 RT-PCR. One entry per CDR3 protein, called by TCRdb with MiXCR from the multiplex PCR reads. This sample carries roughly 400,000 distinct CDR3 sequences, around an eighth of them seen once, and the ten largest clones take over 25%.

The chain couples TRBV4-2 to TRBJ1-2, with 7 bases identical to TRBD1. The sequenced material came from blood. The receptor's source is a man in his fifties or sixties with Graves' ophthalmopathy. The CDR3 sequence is CASSQDTGAKNYGYTF. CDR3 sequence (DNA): TGTGCCAGCAGCCAAGATACAGGGGCTAAGAACTATGGCTACACCTTC.